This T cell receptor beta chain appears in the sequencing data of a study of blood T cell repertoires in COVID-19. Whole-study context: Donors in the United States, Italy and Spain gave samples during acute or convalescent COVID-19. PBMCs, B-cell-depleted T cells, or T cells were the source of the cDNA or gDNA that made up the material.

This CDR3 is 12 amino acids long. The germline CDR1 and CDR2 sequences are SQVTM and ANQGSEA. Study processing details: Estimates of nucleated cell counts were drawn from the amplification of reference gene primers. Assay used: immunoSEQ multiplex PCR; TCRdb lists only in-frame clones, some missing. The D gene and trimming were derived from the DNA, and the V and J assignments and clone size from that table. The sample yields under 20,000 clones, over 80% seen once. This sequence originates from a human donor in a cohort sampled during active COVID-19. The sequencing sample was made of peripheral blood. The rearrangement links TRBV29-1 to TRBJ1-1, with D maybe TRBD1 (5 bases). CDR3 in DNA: TGCACCGGGGGGGGAGGAGGGACTGAAGCTTTCTTT. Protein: CTGGGGGTEAFF. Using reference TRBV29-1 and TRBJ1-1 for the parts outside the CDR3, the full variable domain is SAVISQKPSRDICQRGTSLTIQCQVDSQVTMMFWYRQQPGQSLTLIATANQGSEATYESGFVIDKFPISRPNLTFSTLTVSNMSPEDSSIYLCTGGGGGTEAFFGQGTRLTVV.